These T cell receptor beta chains were read from a single sample in a study of blood T cell repertoires in COVID-19. Produced via immunoSEQ multiplex PCR; TCRdb's table is partial and in-frame only. The sample has 200,000 to 250,000 clones; 85% are singletons. The sequenced material came from PBMCs or T cells enriched from blood (not recorded which). These receptors all stem from a woman in her forties or fifties with acute COVID-19. CDR3s include the opening cysteine and the closing phenylalanine or tryptophan. D genes are given only for firm matches. Only some rows state a clone size, as once, few, many or a class for expanded clones.

clone size | D gene | V gene | CDR3 protein
NA | TRBD1 | TRBV19 | CASSKTGQGGARGEKLFF
NA | NA | TRBV11-2 | CASSRGRGGQPQHF
NA | TRBD1 | TRBV5-1 | CASSLAPGQVYNEQFF
NA | TRBD1 | TRBV5-4 | CASSLTGGIHNEQFF
NA | NA | TRBV5-1 | CASSSPQGKANYGYTF
once | NA | TRBV5-6 | CASSSVQGPRNTEAFF
NA | TRBD1 | TRBV14 | CASSLRQGNEKLFF
NA | NA | TRBV30 | CAWIGQANSPLHF
NA | NA | TRBV4-3 | CASSQEVWSRAGYTF
NA | NA | TRBV25-1 | CASSEYGAVDYGYTF
NA | NA | TRBV18 | CATSLAGRLDGYEQYF
NA | NA | TRBV4-1 | CASSPSSSQAGKGYTF
NA | NA | TRBV2 | CASSGQNLGYTF
NA | TRBD2 | TRBV9 | CASSVGKGRLAGVDTQYF
NA | NA | TRBV12-3/TRBV12-4 | CASSLQGYGYTF
NA | NA | TRBV3-1/TRBV3-2 | CASSRPDTANYGYTF
NA | TRBD1 | TRBV20-1 | CSATGQDGYTF